The count of the clone carrying this TCR beta chain is one. Its antigen is not known. This sample is drawn from a study of cytomegalovirus exposure and HLA in healthy donors. The PCR contained 60 Vbeta and 13 Jbeta primers. In the source study's methods: There were about 80 million unique TCR beta chains by a later count, and some 11 million of them were shared. TCRdb's table, derived via immunoSEQ multiplex PCR, lists solely in-frame clones and lacks some. That table is the source of V, J and clone size, and D and trimming were worked out from the DNA. The sample lists 55,000 to 65,000 clones, 80% to 90% occurring once. Whole-study results and caveats: Per a later analysis, HLA-associated TCR beta chains showed more clonal expansion than other, equally common TCR beta chains. According to the study, around 160 TCR beta chains were cytomegalovirus-associated.

This TCR was recovered from a man aged 25-45 years in good health and CMV-seropositive. Sequencing used PBMCs.

Written as DNA, the CDR3 is TGTGCCAGCAGTGAAGGCAGGACCTACAATGAGCAGTTCTTC. This encodes CASSEGRTYNEQFF. The chain has TRBV6-1 and TRBJ2-1; no firm D call. Germline loops: CDR1 MNHNS, CDR2 SASEGT. V was cut by 1 base and J by 2 bases, with 6 bases left in between. The CDR3 is made up of 14 amino acids.